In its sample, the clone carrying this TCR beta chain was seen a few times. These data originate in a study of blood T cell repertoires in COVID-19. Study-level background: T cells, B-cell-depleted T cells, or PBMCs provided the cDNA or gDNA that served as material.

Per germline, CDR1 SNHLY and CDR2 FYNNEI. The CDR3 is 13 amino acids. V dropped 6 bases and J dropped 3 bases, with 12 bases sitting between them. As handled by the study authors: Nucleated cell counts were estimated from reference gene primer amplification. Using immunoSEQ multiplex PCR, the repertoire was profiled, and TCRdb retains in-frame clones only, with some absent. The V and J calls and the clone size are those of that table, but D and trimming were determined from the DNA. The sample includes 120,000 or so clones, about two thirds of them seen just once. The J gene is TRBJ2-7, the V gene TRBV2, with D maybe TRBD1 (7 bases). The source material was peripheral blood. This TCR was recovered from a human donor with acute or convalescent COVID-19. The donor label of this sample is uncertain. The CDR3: CASRGGQNYEQYF. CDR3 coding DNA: TGTGCCAGCAGGGGGGGACAGAACTACGAGCAGTACTTC.